Following are 25 T cell receptor beta chains from one sample sequenced in a study of OX40 agonist ivuxolimab in advanced cancers. Assay: immunoSEQ multiplex PCR; the TCRdb copy retains only in-frame clones and omits some. In the table there are about 35,000 clones, approximately 84% of which are singletons. The material sequenced was CD4+ or CD8+ T cells sorted from blood, taken in a trial of the OX40 agonist ivuxolimab. These TCRs come from an adult with an advanced solid tumor such as melanoma, head and neck, liver or kidney cancer.

The genes are TRBV7-8 and TRBJ2-3, with D possibly TRBD1 on 8 matching bases. Trimming cost V 5 bases and J 4 bases, with 16 bases left between them. The CDR3 sequence is 15 residues long. Germline values: CDR1 SGHVS, CDR2 FQNEAQ. DNA of the CDR3: TGTGCCAGCAGCATCACAGGGGGGGTGGCAGATACGCAGTATTTT. It specifies CASSITGGVADTQYF.

V and J are TRBV7-9 and TRBJ1-4; D is uncertain. The V gene's germline CDR1 is SEHNR and CDR2 FQNEAQ (reference sequence). This CDR3 is built from 15 residues. Trimming removed 0 bases at V and 5 bases at J, with 10 bases between. CDR3 bases: TGTGCCAGCAGCTTAGCGGCAGGCAGAAATGAAAAACTGTTTTTT. Translating gives CASSLAAGRNEKLFF.

The chain employs TRBV28 and TRBJ2-7, with 8 positions matching TRBD1. In germline, CDR1 is MDHEN, CDR2 SYDVKM. This CDR3 has 15 amino acids. J was trimmed by 5 bases and V by 5 bases; bases with no gene match: 11. The CDR3 DNA reads as TGTGCCAGCAGTCAGCTCTGGGACAGGCCCCACGAGCAGTACTTC. As protein: CASSQLWDRPHEQYF.

The chain links TRBV7-6 to TRBJ2-7; D tentatively reads TRBD1 or TRBD2 (6 bases each). The V gene lost 3 bases and the J gene lost 5 bases, with 20 bases spanning the gap. The CDR3 totals 16 residues. Germline V CDR1 and CDR2: SGHVS, FNYEAQ. CDR3 sequence reads: CASSLMGGGGRDEQYF. Written as DNA, the CDR3 is TGTGCCAGCAGCTTGATGGGCGGAGGGGGGCGAGACGAGCAGTACTTC.

In regard to this clone: Its ends do not fully match the called genes, so a read error is possible. The chain employs TRBV9 and TRBJ2-7; maybe TRBD2 (5 bases). The CDR3 loop spans 14 amino acids. Germline V lookup: CDR1 SGDLS, CDR2 YYNGEE. DNA of the CDR3: TGTGCCAGCAGCGTAGGAGGAGGAGACTACGGGCAGTACTTC. It encodes CASSVGGGDYGQYF.

The chain couples TRBV6-1 to TRBJ2-5; 9 positions agree with TRBD1. The CDR3 is made up of 15 amino acids. After removal of 3 bases from V and 5 bases from J, the junction contained 7 bases not matched to a gene. CDR1 MNHNS and CDR2 SASEGT come from the germline V gene. The CDR3 DNA reads TGTGCCAGCAGTGATTGGGGACAGGGTTTCGAGACCCAGTACTTC. This sequence encodes CASSDWGQGFETQYF.

This rearrangement joins TRBV5-1 to TRBJ2-1, with D maybe TRBD2 (6 bases). Germline loops: CDR1 SGHRS, CDR2 YFSETQ. V lost 3 bases and J 8 bases, leaving 9 bases between the germline ends. The CDR3 spans 12 residues. This CDR3 reads CASSWSGDEQFF. The CDR3 DNA reads TGCGCCAGCAGCTGGTCGGGGGATGAGCAGTTCTTC. Together with reference TRBV5-1 and TRBJ2-1, the CDR3 gives the full variable domain: KAGVTQTPRYLIKTRGQQVTLSCSPISGHRSVSWYQQTPGQGLQFLFEYFSETQRNKGNFPGRFSGRQFSNSRSEMNVSTLELGDSALYLCASSWSGDEQFFGPGTRLTVL.

This clone was recorded only once. J is TRBJ2-5 and V is TRBV28; TRBD2 aligns across 12 bases. The CDR3 has 17 residues. Unmatched junction bases numbered 7, after V lost 3 bases and J lost 2 bases. The germline V gene has CDR1 MDHEN and CDR2 SYDVKM. The CDR3 DNA follows: TGTGCCAGCAGTTTTCCCGCTAGCGGGGGGGAACAAGAGACCCAGTACTTC. It translates to CASSFPASGGEQETQYF.

This chain joins TRBV5-6 and TRBJ2-7; no firm D call. Germline lookup yields CDR1 SGHDT and CDR2 YYEEEE. V was shortened by 4 bases and J by 5 bases, with 13 bases between the two germline ends. The CDR3 length is 13 residues. The CDR3 DNA follows: TGTGCCAGCAGCCCCTCGATCACACACGAGCAGTACTTC. Its translation: CASSPSITHEQYF.

The chain links TRBV4-3 to TRBJ2-7; 9 bases fit TRBD2. CDR1 LGHNA and CDR2 YSLEER come from the germline V gene. Trimming removed 0 bases from V and 4 bases from J; junction bases left unmatched: 1. CDR3 size: 14 residues. The CDR3: CASSQESGGYEQYF. In DNA, the CDR3 is TGCGCCAGCAGCCAAGAGAGCGGGGGGTACGAGCAGTACTTC.

This clone was seen only a few times. This chain links TRBV7-8 with TRBJ2-7; no firm D call. V was pared by 3 bases and J by 0 bases, with 12 bases between. CDR3 length equals 15 residues. CDR1 is SGHVS, CDR2 FQNEAQ, per germline. CDR3 region: CASSFASYYSYEQYF. The DNA for the CDR3 is TGTGCCAGCAGCTTCGCCAGCTACTACTCCTACGAGCAGTACTTC.

The chain employs TRBV27 and TRBJ1-1; weak D call: TRBD1 (6 bases). Germline V lookup: CDR1 MNHEY, CDR2 SMNVEV (reference sequence). This CDR3 has 13 amino acids. Trimming pared 6 bases from V and 1 base from J, leaving 9 bases between. The CDR3 nucleotides read TGTGCCAGCAGACAGGGCGGGAACACTGAAGCTTTCTTT. Its protein product is CASRQGGNTEAFF.

The J gene is TRBJ1-2, the V gene TRBV5-4, with 8 bases matching TRBD1. Unmatched junction bases numbered 5, after V lost 2 bases and J lost 8 bases. This CDR3 spans 13 amino acids. CDR1 and CDR2 from the germline V gene are SGHNT and YYREEE (reference sequence). The CDR3 DNA follows: TGTGCCAGCAGCTTTTCAGGGGGCGTAGGCTACACCTTC. Its protein product is CASSFSGGVGYTF.

The chain carries TRBV27 and TRBJ2-7; D is undetermined. CDR3 length: 13 amino acids. V lost 4 bases and J 0 bases, leaving 7 bases between the germline ends. Germline V gene data show CDR1 as MNHEY and CDR2 as SMNVEV (reference sequence). CDR3 protein: CASSWSRSYEQYF. As DNA, the CDR3 is TGTGCCAGCAGTTGGAGCCGCTCCTACGAGCAGTACTTC.

J is TRBJ1-2 and V is TRBV4-1, with 9 bases that match TRBD1. Germline trimming cut 3 bases from V and 3 bases from J; bases unmatched to any gene: 5. The germline CDR1 and CDR2 sequences are MGHRA and YSYEKL. The CDR3 has 15 residues. The CDR3 sequence: CASSHQDRGDYGYTF. The CDR3 DNA reads TGCGCCAGCAGCCACCAGGACAGGGGAGACTATGGCTACACCTTC.

By sample share, this clone is medium-sized. The chain carries TRBV7-6 and TRBJ2-2; D is unclear. V lost 5 bases and J lost 0, with 7 bases in between. The CDR3 spans 14 residues. The germline V gene has CDR1 SGHVS and CDR2 FNYEAQ. The CDR3 DNA is TGTGCCAGCAGCCAACTCACGAACACCGGGGAGCTGTTTTTT. Amino acids: CASSQLTNTGELFF.

The J gene is TRBJ2-7, the V gene TRBV11-2, with D maybe TRBD1 (6 bases). The V gene's germline CDR1 is SGHAT and CDR2 FQNNGV. V was trimmed by 2 bases and J by 7 bases, leaving 18 bases between them. The CDR3 spans 15 residues. The CDR3 coding sequence is TGTGCCAGCAGCTTATTTTCTGGGGCCCAGGGGGAGCAGTACTTC. It translates to CASSLFSGAQGEQYF.

This clone has a single count. V usage is TRBV6-5 and J usage is TRBJ2-3, with D perhaps matching TRBD2 (5 bases). With 4 bases removed from V and 7 bases from J, the gap between germline ends came to 15 bases. Germline lookup yields CDR1 MNHEY and CDR2 SVGAGI. The CDR3 length is 14 residues. The CDR3 is CASSSRTRGYTQYF. CDR3 sequence (DNA): TGTGCCAGCAGTTCCAGAACTAGAGGATATACGCAGTATTTT.

The J gene is TRBJ2-7, the V gene TRBV4-2; no clear D gene. The CDR3 has 12 amino acids. Germline V CDR1 and CDR2: LGHNA, YNFKEQ. The V end was cut by 0 bases, the J end by 5 bases, with 5 bases between. The chain's CDR3 is CASSQDGDEQYF. The CDR3 DNA reads as TGTGCCAGCAGCCAAGATGGGGACGAGCAGTACTTC.

This clone was seen more than once but under ten times. This rearrangement joins TRBV5-4 to TRBJ1-1; a possible D gene is TRBD1 (5 bases). Germline values: CDR1 SGHNT, CDR2 YYREEE (reference sequence). The CDR3 contains 13 residues. The V end was cut by 1 base, the J end by 11 bases, with 15 bases between. Here the CDR3 reads CASSLMGQEAAFF. CDR3 nucleotide sequence: TGTGCCAGCAGCTTGATGGGGCAGGAAGCCGCTTTCTTT.

The V and J genes are TRBV28 and TRBJ2-7; 11 nucleotides match TRBD2. Germline V gives CDR1 MDHEN, CDR2 SYDVKM. V shed 3 bases and J 3 bases; nucleotides not matched to a gene: 7. This CDR3 contains 16 residues. The CDR3 DNA reads TGTGCCAGCAGTTTTTCCATAGCGGGAGGGGTCTACGAGCAGTACTTC. Protein: CASSFSIAGGVYEQYF.

The sample holds one count of this clone. Written as DNA, the CDR3 is TGCGCCAGCAGCCAAGAAGGGGGACGCCGCTCTGGGGCCAACGTCCTGACTTTC. Translation gives CASSQEGGRRSGANVLTF. V gene TRBV4-3 combines with J gene TRBJ2-6; D may be TRBD1 (6 bases). The CDR3 extends over 18 amino acids. CDR1 is LGHNA, CDR2 YSLEER, per germline. V was shortened by 0 bases and J by 0 bases, with 12 bases between the two germline ends.

This chain uses TRBV10-3 with TRBJ2-1, with D possibly TRBD2 on 6 matching bases. Germline values: CDR1 ENHRY, CDR2 SYGVKD. CDR3 length: 17 amino acids. V dropped 6 bases and J dropped 3 bases, with 21 bases sitting between them. The CDR3 is CAIRMGEASEFYNEQFF. The CDR3 DNA follows: TGTGCCATCAGGATGGGGGAGGCTAGCGAATTCTACAATGAGCAGTTCTTC.

The chain recombines TRBV6-1 with TRBJ1-1; D is ambiguous. The ends were cut back, 7 bases at V and 0 bases at J, with 6 bases in the middle. This CDR3 region has 12 residues. Germline V gene data show CDR1 as MNHNS and CDR2 as SASEGT. CDR3 nucleotide sequence: TGTGCCAGCAATATTTTGAACACTGAAGCTTTCTTT. Amino acids: CASNILNTEAFF.

The V gene is TRBV6-6, the J gene TRBJ1-5; weak D call: TRBD1 (5 bases). The V end was cut by 6 bases, the J end by 7 bases, with 16 bases between. CDR3 length: 14 amino acids. Germline CDR1 and CDR2: MNHNY and SVGAGI (reference sequence). The CDR3 loop reads CASRPLGGGQPQHF. CDR3 DNA: TGTGCCAGCAGGCCCCTTGGGGGTGGGCAGCCCCAGCATTTT.